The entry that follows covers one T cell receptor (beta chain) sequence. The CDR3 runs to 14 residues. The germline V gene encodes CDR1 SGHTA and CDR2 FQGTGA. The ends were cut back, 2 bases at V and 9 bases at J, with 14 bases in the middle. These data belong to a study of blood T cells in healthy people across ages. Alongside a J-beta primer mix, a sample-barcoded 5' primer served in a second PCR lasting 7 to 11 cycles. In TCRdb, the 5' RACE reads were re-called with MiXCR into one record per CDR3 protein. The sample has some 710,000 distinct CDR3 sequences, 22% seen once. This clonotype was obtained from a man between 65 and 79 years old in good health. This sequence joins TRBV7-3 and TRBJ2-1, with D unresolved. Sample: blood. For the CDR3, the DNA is TGTGCCAGCAGCTTACGGCCTCACCCCAGTGAGCAGTTCTTC. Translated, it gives CASSLRPHPSEQFF. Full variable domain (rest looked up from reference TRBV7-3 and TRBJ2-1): GAGVSQTPSNKVTEKGKYVELRCDPISGHTALYWYRQSLGQGPEFLIYFQGTGAADDSGLPNDRFFAVRPEGSVSTLKIQRTERGDSAVYLCASSLRPHPSEQFFGPGTRLTVL.